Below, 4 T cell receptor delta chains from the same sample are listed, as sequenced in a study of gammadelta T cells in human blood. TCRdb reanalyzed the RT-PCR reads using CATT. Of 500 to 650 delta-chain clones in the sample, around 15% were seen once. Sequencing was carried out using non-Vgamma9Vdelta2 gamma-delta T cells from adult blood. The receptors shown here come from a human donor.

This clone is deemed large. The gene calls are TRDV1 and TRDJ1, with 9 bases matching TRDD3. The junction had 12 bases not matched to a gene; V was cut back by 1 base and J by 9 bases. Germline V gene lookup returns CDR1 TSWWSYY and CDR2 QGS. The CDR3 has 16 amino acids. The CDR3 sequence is CALGERATPGGWELIF. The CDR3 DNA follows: TGTGCTCTTGGGGAACGAGCCACACCTGGGGGATGGGAACTCATCTTT.

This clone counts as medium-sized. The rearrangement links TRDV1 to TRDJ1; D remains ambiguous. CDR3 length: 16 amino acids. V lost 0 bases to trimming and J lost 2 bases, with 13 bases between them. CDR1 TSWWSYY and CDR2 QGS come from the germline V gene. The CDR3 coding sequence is TGTGCTCTTGGGGAACTAGGCCAACGATTTACCGATAAACTCATCTTT. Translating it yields CALGELGQRFTDKLIF.

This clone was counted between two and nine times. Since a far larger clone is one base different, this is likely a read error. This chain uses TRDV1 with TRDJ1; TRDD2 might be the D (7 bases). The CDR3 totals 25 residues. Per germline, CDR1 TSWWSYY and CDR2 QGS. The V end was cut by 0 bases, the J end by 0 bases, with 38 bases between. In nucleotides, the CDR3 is TGTGCTCTTGGGGAACTAGAAAGTCAATCCTTCCTTGGGTGGGGATGCGCGCTTTACACCGATAAACTCATCTTT. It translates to CALGELESQSFLGWGCALYTDKLIF.

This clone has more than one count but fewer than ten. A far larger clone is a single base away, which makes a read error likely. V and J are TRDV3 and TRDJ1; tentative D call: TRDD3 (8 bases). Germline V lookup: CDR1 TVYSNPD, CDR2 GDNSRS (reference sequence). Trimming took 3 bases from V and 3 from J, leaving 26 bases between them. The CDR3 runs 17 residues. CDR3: CAFSLSYGGIWADKLIF. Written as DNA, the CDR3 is TGTGCCTTCTCACTTTCCTACGGGGGGATATGGGCCGATAAACTCATCTTT.